Below, 18 T cell receptor beta chains from the same sample are listed, as sequenced in a study of blood T cell repertoires in COVID-19. TCRdb keeps only in-frame clones here, not all; method: immunoSEQ multiplex PCR. The table lists tens of thousands of clones, about 88% of them singletons. Material for sequencing was peripheral blood. These receptors were taken from a woman of 80 years or more with active COVID-19.

This sequence joins TRBV3-1 (or the pseudogene TRBV3-2) and TRBJ2-7; 9 bases match TRBD2. The V and J ends lost 3 bases and 3 bases, in that order; junction bases with no gene match: 6. CDR3 size: 15 residues. CDR1 is LGHDT, CDR2 YNNKEL, per germline (reference sequence). The CDR3 here is CASSQFPSGNYEQYF. The CDR3 DNA follows: TGTGCCAGCAGCCAGTTTCCTAGCGGGAACTACGAGCAGTACTTC.

For the CDR3, the DNA is TGTGCCAGCAGTTTATCCTTGGGCGCGGGCAATGAGCAGTTCTTC. This gives the protein CASSLSLGAGNEQFF. This chain connects TRBV28 to TRBJ2-1; maybe TRBD2 (5 bases). Trimming took off 1 base at V and 6 bases at J, with 13 bases between the two ends. CDR1 is MDHEN and CDR2 is SYDVKM in the germline V gene. CDR3 length equals 15 residues. Full variable domain (outside the CDR3, taken from reference TRBV28 and TRBJ2-1): DVKVTQSSRYLVKRTGEKVFLECVQDMDHENMFWYRQDPGLGLRLIYFSYDVKMKEKGDIPEGYSVSREKKERFSLILESASTNQTSMYLCASSLSLGAGNEQFFGPGTRLTVL.

J is TRBJ1-1 and V is TRBV29-1, with D unclear. The germline V gene encodes CDR1 SQVTM and CDR2 ANQGSEA. V was pared by 5 bases and J by 2 bases, with 12 bases between. The CDR3 loop spans 13 amino acids. The CDR3 loop is CSVMGQVNTEAFF. The CDR3 DNA sequence: TGCAGCGTTATGGGCCAGGTCAACACTGAAGCTTTCTTT.

V and J are TRBV6-6 and TRBJ1-2; 7 nucleotides line up with TRBD1. Germline CDR1 and CDR2: MNHNY and SVGAGI (reference sequence). This CDR3 contains 15 residues. V shed 8 bases and J 0 bases; nucleotides not matched to a gene: 9. The CDR3 DNA reads TGTGCCAGCTCACACGACAGGGACCCTAACTATGGCTACACCTTC. It yields the protein CASSHDRDPNYGYTF.

V is TRBV5-1 and J is TRBJ2-7; 7 nucleotides line up with TRBD2. This CDR3 has 15 residues. Germline CDR1 is SGHRS and CDR2 is YFSETQ. V shed 4 bases and J 3 bases; nucleotides not matched to a gene: 10. The chain's CDR3 is CASSTGLGGSYEQYF. The CDR3 DNA reads TGCGCCAGCAGCACCGGGCTGGGCGGGAGCTACGAGCAGTACTTC.

The V gene is TRBV28, the J gene TRBJ1-3; no definite D call. V gave up 3 bases and J gave up 2 bases, with 17 bases separating them. The CDR3 has 17 residues. Germline CDR1 reads MDHEN; CDR2 reads SYDVKM. The CDR3 DNA reads as TGTGCCAGCAGTTTCAAAAGCGGAGGCCAAACTGGAAACACCATATATTTT. This encodes CASSFKSGGQTGNTIYF.

This rearrangement joins TRBV15 to TRBJ1-2, with D tentatively TRBD1 (5 bases). CDR3 length equals 15 residues. In germline, CDR1 is LNHNV, CDR2 YYDKDF (reference sequence). Trimming took off 0 bases at V and 8 bases at J, with 16 bases between the two ends. CDR3 residues: CATSREVGQGGGYTF. CDR3 DNA: TGTGCCACCAGCAGAGAAGTCGGGCAGGGAGGAGGCTACACCTTC.

The rearrangement uses TRBV25-1 and TRBJ2-7, with 12 bases fitting TRBD1. The V and J ends lost 6 bases and 4 bases, in that order; junction bases with no gene match: 10. CDR1 and CDR2 (germline): MGHDK, SYGVNS. This CDR3 region has 16 residues. CDR3 DNA: TGTGCCAGCAGCGCCGGGACAGGGGGCGCGGGGTACGAGCAGTACTTC. This gives the protein CASSAGTGGAGYEQYF.

The chain recombines TRBV28 with TRBJ2-1; D is possibly TRBD2 (6 bases). This CDR3 region has 13 residues. Trimming pared 10 bases from V and 8 bases from J, leaving 18 bases between. Germline assignment: CDR1 MDHEN and CDR2 SYDVKM. The CDR3 coding sequence is TGTGCCATCAAGTCCCGGGAGCTCGATGAGCAGTTCTTC. This gives the protein CAIKSRELDEQFF.

The rearrangement joins TRBV18 to TRBJ2-7; TRBD1 agrees at 7 bases. The CDR3 sequence is 13 residues long. Germline lookup yields CDR1 KGHSH and CDR2 LQKENI. V gave up 3 bases and J gave up 3 bases; unmatched junction bases: 2. The CDR3 coding sequence is TGTGCCAGCTCACCGGGACAGATCTACGAGCAGTACTTC. This encodes CASSPGQIYEQYF.

Written as DNA, the CDR3 is TGTGCCAGTAGTATATTCGGCGGGAGACACTACAATGAGCAGTTCTTC. Protein sequence: CASSIFGGRHYNEQFF. The rearrangement links TRBV19 to TRBJ2-1; 7 nucleotides align to TRBD2. Germline assignment: CDR1 LNHDA and CDR2 SQIVND (reference sequence). CDR3 size: 16 residues. The junction had 7 bases not matched to a gene; V was cut back by 2 bases and J by 3 bases.

The CDR3 DNA follows: TGTGCCAGCAGCCACAATACAGGGGACAATGAGCAGTTCTTC. Residues: CASSHNTGDNEQFF. This chain joins TRBV11-2 and TRBJ2-1; the match to TRBD1 covers 7 bases. Germline-derived CDR1 and CDR2 are SGHAT and FQNNGV. Trimming removed 5 bases from V and 5 bases from J; junction bases left unmatched: 6. The CDR3 is 14 amino acids.

The chain uses TRBV5-1 and TRBJ2-2; 8 bases match TRBD1. Germline lookup yields CDR1 SGHRS and CDR2 YFSETQ. V lost 4 bases, J lost 6 bases, and 8 bases stayed unmatched. The CDR3 consists of 15 residues. The CDR3 DNA reads TGCGCCAGCAGCCCAGGGGGCGGTTTGTCCGGGGAGCTGTTTTTT. It is translated as CASSPGGGLSGELFF.

The CDR3 DNA reads as TGTGCCAGCGGGAGGATCGGAGACCCTCAAGAGACCCAGTACTTC. Protein product: CASGRIGDPQETQYF. V gene TRBV5-5 combines with J gene TRBJ2-5, with D possibly matching TRBD2 (6 bases). The CDR3 spans 15 residues. Germline V gene sequence: CDR1 SGHKS, CDR2 YYEKEE (reference sequence). V was pared by 7 bases and J by 2 bases, with 18 bases between. Full variable domain (rest looked up from reference TRBV5-5 and TRBJ2-5): DAGVTQSPTHLIKTRGQQVTLRCSPISGHKSVSWYQQVLGQGPQFIFQYYEKEERGRGNFPDRFSARQFPNYSSELNVNALLLGDSALYLCASGRIGDPQETQYFGPGTRLLVL.

CDR3 residues: CASSRSGQNTDTQYF. The CDR3 bases are TGTGCCAGCAGCAGGAGCGGTCAAAACACAGATACGCAGTATTTT. The chain uses TRBV7-2 and TRBJ2-3; tentative D call: TRBD2 (5 bases). The V gene lost 5 bases and the J gene lost 2 bases, with 14 bases spanning the gap. This CDR3 is 15 amino acids long. From germline, CDR1 is SGHTA and CDR2 FQGNSA.

The V gene is TRBV7-2, the J gene TRBJ1-2; 8 bases are a match to TRBD1. CDR3 length: 13 amino acids. Germline V gene data show CDR1 as SGHTA and CDR2 as FQGNSA. V lost 3 bases, J lost 7 bases, and 4 bases stayed unmatched. DNA for the CDR3: TGTGCCAGCAGCTTGACAGGGGTTGGTGGCTACACCTTC. Translating gives CASSLTGVGGYTF.

The chain recombines TRBV28 with TRBJ2-1; 7 bases line up with TRBD1. Germline values: CDR1 MDHEN, CDR2 SYDVKM. The CDR3 contains 16 residues. After removal of 6 bases from V and 4 bases from J, the junction contained 12 bases not matched to a gene. This chain's CDR3 is CASSAPIGTVYNEQFF. CDR3 DNA: TGTGCCAGCAGCGCGCCGATCGGGACAGTATACAATGAGCAGTTCTTC.

This rearrangement joins TRBV27 to TRBJ2-3, with 10 bases fitting TRBD1. J gave up 2 bases and V 5 bases, and 13 bases lay outside the gene matches. The germline gives CDR1 MNHEY, CDR2 SMNVEV (reference sequence). This CDR3 spans 18 amino acids. CDR3 protein: CASSKRQGASQNTDTQYF. CDR3 in DNA: TGTGCCAGCAGTAAACGACAGGGGGCTTCCCAAAACACAGATACGCAGTATTTT.